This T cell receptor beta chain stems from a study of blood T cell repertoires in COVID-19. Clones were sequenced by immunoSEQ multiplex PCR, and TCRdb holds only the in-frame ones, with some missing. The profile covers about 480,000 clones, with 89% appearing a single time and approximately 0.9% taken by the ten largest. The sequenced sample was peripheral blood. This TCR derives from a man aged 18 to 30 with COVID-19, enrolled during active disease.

Here the CDR3 reads CASSQEGLGADTQYF. CDR3 in DNA: TGCGCCAGCAGCCAAGAAGGACTGGGGGCGGATACGCAGTATTTT. This chain uses TRBV4-1 with TRBJ2-3, with D possibly matching TRBD1 (6 bases). Germline V gene data show CDR1 as MGHRA and CDR2 as YSYEKL. CDR3 size: 15 residues. Trimming cost V 0 bases and J 6 bases, with 13 bases left between them.